Sequencing of this TCR beta chain was carried out in a study of technical replicates of blood from a handful of donors. Profiling relied on immunoSEQ multiplex PCR, and the TCRdb table lists in-frame clones only, not all of them. The table records some 80,000 clones, about 81% of them present only once. V was shortened by 4 bases and J by 6 bases, with 21 bases between the two germline ends. The CDR3 totals 15 residues. Germline CDR1 and CDR2: GTSNPN and SVGIG (reference sequence). This clone has only a few counts. J is TRBJ1-2 and V is TRBV30; D is perhaps TRBD1 (5 bases). The source is a human donor in good health. Some clones in this sample may be carry-over from other donors' samples. Sequencing was carried out using PBMCs. The CDR3 loop reads CAWTTSGGKTHGYTF. In DNA form, the CDR3 reads TGTGCCTGGACTACCTCGGGGGGAAAGACTCATGGCTACACCTTC.